This is a list of T cell receptor beta chains from one sample in a study of beta chain features in type 1 diabetes. The protocol was immunoSEQ multiplex PCR, while the TCRdb copy is restricted to in-frame clones and leaves out a portion. In the table there are just under 150,000 clones, about 9.4% of which are singletons. The sequenced sample was naive CD4+ T cells from blood. These receptors all stem from a man aged 18 to 29 in good health. Both conserved end residues are part of each CDR3. A D gene is named only where the DNA matches it firmly. Clone size is given for some rows only: seen once, a few or many times, or a class if the clone is expanded.

J	size	D	V	CDR3	DNA
TRBJ2-1	few	TRBD2	TRBV5-1	CASSLGGLAGSEQFF	TGCGCCAGCAGCTTGGGGGGACTAGCGGGCTCCGAGCAGTTCTTC
TRBJ1-4	.	TRBD1	TRBV9	CASSVRGQDDEKLFF	TGTGCCAGCAGCGTGCGAGGACAGGACGATGAAAAACTGTTTTTT
TRBJ2-3	.	.	TRBV6-6	CASSANRGATDTQYF	TGTGCCAGCAGTGCCAATCGGGGGGCGACAGATACGCAGTATTTT
TRBJ2-5	many	.	TRBV7-9	CASSSRDLRQETQYF	TGTGCCAGCAGCTCGCGGGACCTAAGGCAAGAGACCCAGTACTTC
TRBJ2-7	few	TRBD1	TRBV28	CASSLRTGSYEQYF	TGTGCCAGCAGCCTTAGGACAGGTTCCTACGAGCAGTACTTC
TRBJ2-3	few	.	TRBV28	CASSPAASTDTQYF	TGTGCCAGCAGTCCCGCGGCTAGCACAGATACGCAGTATTTT
TRBJ2-7	.	.	TRBV7-9	CASSFLDFYEQYF	TGTGCCAGCAGCTTCCTGGACTTCTACGAGCAGTACTTC
TRBJ1-5	.	.	TRBV9	CASSPPGSNQPQHF	TGTGCCAGCAGCCCCCCGGGGTCCAATCAGCCCCAGCATTTT
TRBJ2-7	few	TRBD2	TRBV5-1	CASSFGTSGVYEQYF	TGCGCCAGCAGCTTTGGGACTAGCGGGGTCTACGAGCAGTACTTC
TRBJ2-1	few	TRBD1	TRBV7-3	CASSPPGQAWDEQFF	TGTGCCAGCAGCCCCCCGGGACAGGCCTGGGATGAGCAGTTCTTC
TRBJ1-2	few	.	TRBV28	CASSATSQNYGYTF	TGTGCCAGCAGTGCAACATCTCAGAACTATGGCTACACCTTC
TRBJ2-2	.	TRBD2	TRBV28	CASSKLLTSGANTGELFF	TGTGCCAGCAGCAAACTCCTGACTAGCGGCGCGAACACCGGGGAGCTGTTTTTT
TRBJ1-2	.	.	TRBV6-5	CASSYSQGPYGYTF	TGTGCCAGCAGTTACTCGCAGGGCCCCTATGGCTACACCTTC
TRBJ2-7	few	.	TRBV7-3	CASRSGGSSYEQYF	TGTGCCAGCAGGTCCGGCGGTAGCTCCTACGAGCAGTACTTC
TRBJ1-3	few	TRBD1	TRBV7-9	CASSSRGYGNTIYF	TGTGCCAGCAGCTCCAGGGGGTATGGAAACACCATATATTTT
TRBJ1-2	.	.	TRBV5-1	CASSLGDGVYGYTF	TGCGCCAGCAGCTTGGGCGACGGGGTCTATGGCTACACCTTC
TRBJ2-7	.	TRBD1	TRBV11-2	CASSSMTGGVRQYF	TGTGCCAGCAGCTCAATGACAGGGGGGGTGAGGCAGTACTTC
TRBJ1-5	.	.	TRBV7-9	CASSLGRIGQSQQPQHF	TGTGCCAGCAGCTTAGGACGAATTGGACAGAGTCAACAGCCCCAGCATTTT
TRBJ2-1	few	TRBD2	TRBV9	CASSVGVYKSGIYNEQFF	TGTGCCAGCAGCGTAGGGGTCTACAAGAGCGGGATCTACAATGAGCAGTTCTTC
TRBJ1-1	few	.	TRBV9	CASSVGGQNTEAFF	TGTGCCAGCAGCGTAGGGGGGCAGAACACTGAAGCTTTCTTT
TRBJ1-1	.	.	TRBV6-6	CASSDGTTNTEAFF	TGTGCCAGCAGTGACGGGACAACGAACACTGAAGCTTTCTTT
TRBJ2-7	many	.	TRBV5-1	CASGPVGPYEQYF	TGCGCCAGCGGTCCGGTGGGGCCCTACGAGCAGTACTTC
TRBJ2-5	few	TRBD1	TRBV5-6	CASSPTGGWGTQYF	TGTGCCAGCAGCCCGACAGGGGGCTGGGGGACCCAGTACTTC
TRBJ1-5	.	TRBD1	TRBV28	CASSLGRDSDQPQHF	TGTGCCAGCAGTTTAGGTCGGGACAGTGATCAGCCCCAGCATTTT
TRBJ2-5	.	TRBD2	TRBV5-1	CASSWTGTSVKGETQYF	TGCGCCAGCAGCTGGACCGGGACTAGCGTTAAGGGGGAGACCCAGTACTTC
TRBJ2-7	few	TRBD2	TRBV5-1	CASSSTSGTYEQYF	TGCGCCAGCAGCTCGACTAGCGGTACCTACGAGCAGTACTTC
TRBJ1-2	few	.	TRBV10-3	CAISEFGFLNNYGYTF	TGTGCCATCAGTGAGTTCGGTTTCCTTAACAACTATGGCTACACCTTC
TRBJ2-3	many	.	TRBV7-2	CASSLVGPSTDTQYF	TGTGCCAGCAGCTTAGTGGGGCCCTCGACAGATACGCAGTATTTT
TRBJ2-3	.	.	TRBV28	CASSLRGASTDTQYF	TGTGCCAGCAGTTTACGGGGGGCCTCCACAGATACGCAGTATTTT
TRBJ2-7	.	.	TRBV25-1	CASRDSPPDEQYF	TGTGCCAGCAGAGACAGCCCCCCGGACGAGCAGTACTTC
TRBJ2-1	few	.	TRBV7-3	CASSLGLLTYNEQFF	TGTGCCAGCAGCTTAGGCCTCCTCACCTACAATGAGCAGTTCTTC
TRBJ2-5	.	.	TRBV18	CASSPLWGVMYQETQYF	TGTGCCAGCTCACCTCTCTGGGGGGTGATGTACCAAGAGACCCAGTACTTC
TRBJ1-2	few	.	TRBV7-2	CASSSPFWTVGRGYTF	TGTGCCAGCAGCTCGCCTTTCTGGACTGTCGGAAGGGGCTACACCTTC
TRBJ2-1	few	.	TRBV7-8	CASSLRDGGYNEQFF	TGTGCCAGCAGCTTAAGGGACGGAGGGTACAATGAGCAGTTCTTC
TRBJ2-7	many	.	TRBV4-1	CASSQDMQGPYEQYF	TGCGCCAGCAGCCAAGATATGCAGGGGCCCTACGAGCAGTACTTC
TRBJ2-3	.	TRBD2	TRBV6-1	CASSGAGTSGGVQTDTQYF	TGTGCCAGCAGTGGGGCCGGGACTAGCGGGGGGGTCCAGACAGATACGCAGTATTTT
TRBJ2-2	few	.	TRBV6-5	CASSGAGTGELFF	TGTGCCAGCAGCGGGGCGGGGACCGGGGAGCTGTTTTTT
TRBJ2-3	.	.	TRBV7-2	CASSKAGGTDTQYF	TGTGCCAGCAGCAAGGCGGGTGGCACAGATACGCAGTATTTT
TRBJ1-5	few	TRBD1	TRBV7-8	CASSLGTGNNQPQHF	TGTGCCAGCAGCTTAGGGACAGGGAACAATCAGCCCCAGCATTTT
TRBJ2-3	.	TRBD2	TRBV9	CASSAGLLSTDTQYF	TGTGCCAGCAGTGCGGGACTACTCAGCACAGATACGCAGTATTTT
TRBJ2-5	.	TRBD2	TRBV7-2	CASSPSGTSWSETQYF	TGTGCCAGCAGCCCTTCCGGGACTAGCTGGTCTGAGACCCAGTACTTC
TRBJ2-5	few	.	TRBV18	CASSPLVGATETQYF	TGTGCCAGCTCACCCTTAGTAGGGGCGACGGAGACCCAGTACTTC
TRBJ2-5	.	TRBD2	TRBV7-2	CASSSGLAGQETQYF	TGTGCCAGCAGCTCGGGACTAGCGGGACAAGAGACCCAGTACTTC
TRBJ2-2	.	TRBD2	TRBV9	CASSLPGLAGLGELFF	TGTGCCAGCAGCCTACCGGGACTAGCGGGGCTCGGGGAGCTGTTTTTT
TRBJ2-2	.	.	TRBV18	CASSPGLEVGTGELFF	TGTGCCAGCTCACCAGGACTGGAGGTGGGCACCGGGGAGCTGTTTTTT
TRBJ2-7	few	.	TRBV7-2	CASSLGGVVDEQYF	TGTGCCAGCAGCTTAGGGGGGGTAGTCGACGAGCAGTACTTC